One sample yielded the 4 T cell receptor beta chains listed below, sequenced in a study of T cells in tuberculosis. Produced via immunoSEQ multiplex PCR; TCRdb's table is partial and in-frame only. Of tens of thousands of clones detected, 81% appear once; the ten largest clones hold about 13%. After thawing and overnight rest, PBMC were stained with GMM-loaded CD1B tetramer, viability dye and anti-CD3 for sorting. The CD1B tetramers carried C32 glucose monomycolate purified from Rhodococcus equi. Sequenced sample: CD1b-GMM tetramer-negative cells sorted from PBMCs. These receptors came from an adult woman with latent tuberculosis.

The CDR3 is CASSWTSGGAGSDTQYF. In nucleotides, the CDR3 is TGTGCCAGCAGCTGGACTAGCGGGGGGGCCGGGTCAGATACGCAGTATTTT. The V gene is TRBV7-9, the J gene TRBJ2-3, with 15 bases lining up with TRBD2. Germline V gives CDR1 SEHNR, CDR2 FQNEAQ (reference sequence). V lost 4 bases to trimming and J lost 4 bases; unmatched junction nucleotides: 6. The CDR3 spans 17 residues.

J is TRBJ2-7 and V is TRBV19; D is perhaps TRBD2 (5 bases). V lost 3 bases and J lost 2, with 11 bases in between. Germline CDR1 reads LNHDA; CDR2 reads SQIVND (reference sequence). This CDR3 region has 14 residues. CDR3 residues: CASSIAAAAYEQYF. In DNA, the CDR3 is TGTGCCAGTAGTATTGCAGCGGCGGCCTACGAGCAGTACTTC.

This chain joins TRBV6-1 and TRBJ1-5; D uncertain. Germline CDR1 MNHNS, CDR2 SASEGT. Trimming removed 5 bases at V and 4 bases at J, with 3 bases between. This CDR3 contains 11 residues. The CDR3 coding sequence is TGTGCCAGCAGTTCGAATCAGCCCCAGCATTTT. Translation gives CASSSNQPQHF.

The V call is TRBV28, the J call TRBJ2-7, with TRBD2 matching 8 bases. The CDR3 totals 13 residues. J gave up 7 bases and V 3 bases, and 5 bases lay outside the gene matches. Germline CDR1 reads MDHEN; CDR2 reads SYDVKM. CDR3 sequence (DNA): TGTGCCAGCAGTTTCGGGGGGGCGGGTGAGCAGTACTTC. It is translated as CASSFGGAGEQYF.